Shown below are 21 T cell receptor beta chains from a single sample sequenced in a study of blood T cell repertoires in COVID-19. Method: immunoSEQ multiplex PCR; TCRdb's copy keeps in-frame clones and lacks some. The sample lists about 18,000 clones, 65% to 80% occurring once. Sequencing was carried out using peripheral blood. Receptors were obtained from a man between 65 and 85 years old with COVID-19, enrolled during active disease.

This chain connects TRBV7-8 to TRBJ2-7; TRBD2 matches at 10 bases. From germline, CDR1 is SGHVS and CDR2 FQNEAQ. The CDR3 is made up of 15 amino acids. J lost 2 bases, V lost 1 base, and 2 bases had no gene match. CDR3 DNA sequence: TGTGCCAGCAGCTTAGTCAGCGGGAGGGCCTACGAGCAGTACTTC. This sequence encodes CASSLVSGRAYEQYF.

The chain employs TRBV11-3 and TRBJ1-1, with unresolved D. Germline V gene sequence: CDR1 SGHNT, CDR2 YENEEA. Trimming left V 1 base short and J 6 bases short, with 9 bases between. The CDR3 consists of 13 residues. DNA of the CDR3: TGTGCCAGCAGCTTAGCATCGGAGGCTGAAGCTTTCTTT. This translates into CASSLASEAEAFF.

The chain couples TRBV11-3 to TRBJ2-1, with D perhaps matching TRBD1 (6 bases). Germline CDR1 SGHNT, CDR2 YENEEA. Between the trimmed V and J ends, which lost 0 bases and 5 bases, there was a span of 8 bases. The CDR3 covers 14 residues. The CDR3 DNA reads as TGTGCCAGCAGCTTAGAACAGGGCAACAATGAGCAGTTCTTC. Translating it yields CASSLEQGNNEQFF.

The chain is built from TRBV6-5 and TRBJ1-2, with 8 bases that match TRBD1. Germline V gene lookup returns CDR1 MNHEY and CDR2 SVGAGI. J gave up 6 bases and V 6 bases, and 12 bases lay outside the gene matches. This CDR3 spans 15 amino acids. The CDR3 coding sequence is TGTGCCAGCAGCCGATCCGACAGGGGCTCGGATGGCTACACCTTC. Its protein is CASSRSDRGSDGYTF.

This clone was counted a few times. The CDR3 sequence: CASSQHLGRGEAFF. The CDR3 coding sequence is TGTGCCAGCAGCCAACACCTCGGTAGGGGTGAAGCTTTCTTT. The chain combines TRBV6-2 or TRBV6-3 with TRBJ1-1, with D perhaps TRBD1 (5 bases). Trimming cost V 6 bases and J 7 bases, with 18 bases left between them. The CDR3 runs to 14 residues. Germline CDR1 MNHEY, CDR2 SVGEGT.

The chain couples TRBV9 to TRBJ2-3, with 8 bases identical to TRBD1. V lost 1 base to trimming and J lost 2 bases; unmatched junction nucleotides: 0. The CDR3 spans 14 residues. From germline, CDR1 is SGDLS and CDR2 YYNGEE. The CDR3: CASSVQGATDTQYF. In nucleotides, the CDR3 is TGTGCCAGCAGCGTACAGGGGGCCACAGATACGCAGTATTTT.

The V call is TRBV5-1, the J call TRBJ2-7, with 10 bases identical to TRBD2. The CDR3 has 14 amino acids. Looked up from germline, CDR1 is SGHRS and CDR2 is YFSETQ. Unmatched junction bases numbered 3, after V lost 0 bases and J lost 6 bases. Here the CDR3 DNA reads TGCGCCAGCAGCTTGGAACGGACTAGCGGCGAGCAGTACTTC. Its translation: CASSLERTSGEQYF.

Turning to this clone: Given a much more abundant clone one base away, this may be a read error. The CDR3, as DNA: TGTGCCAGCAGCCTTGAGTTACCAGGGTCCAAAAACATTCAGTACTTC. As protein: CASSLELPGSKNIQYF. The chain has TRBV5-5 and TRBJ2-4; weak D call: TRBD1 (5 bases). There are 16 residues in the CDR3. The V and J ends lost 4 bases and 2 bases respectively, with 16 bases between them. CDR1 SGHKS and CDR2 YYEKEE come from the germline V gene (reference sequence).

In nucleotides, the CDR3 is TGTGCCATCGGGGGGACAGCACTGTTTTTT. This codes for CAIGGTALFF. The rearrangement links TRBV10-3 to TRBJ1-3, with TRBD1 matching 7 bases. The J call is doubtful: the DNA matches TRBJ1-4 better. CDR3 size: 10 residues. Germline lookup yields CDR1 ENHRY and CDR2 SYGVKD.

V and J are TRBV5-1 and TRBJ1-2, with D maybe TRBD1 (6 bases). The CDR3 is 15 amino acids. Trimming cost V 0 bases and J 1 base, with 10 bases left between them. Germline CDR1 is SGHRS and CDR2 is YFSETQ. The CDR3 protein is CASSLDRDHNYGYTF. The DNA for the CDR3 is TGCGCCAGCAGCTTGGACAGGGACCATAACTATGGCTACACCTTC.

The chain is built from TRBV4-1 and TRBJ1-2, with 8 bases aligning to TRBD1. This CDR3 comprises 17 residues. The junction had 14 bases not matched to a gene; V was cut back by 0 bases and J by 8 bases. Germline V gene lookup returns CDR1 MGHRA and CDR2 YSYEKL. CDR3 nucleotide sequence: TGCGCCAGCAGCCAAGAAGGAGTGACCGGGACAGGTGGCGGCTACACCTTC. Protein product: CASSQEGVTGTGGGYTF.

This CDR3 is CSVAQGRGDQPQHF. The CDR3 DNA reads TGCAGCGTTGCCCAGGGCAGGGGGGATCAGCCCCAGCATTTT. The chain links TRBV29-1 to TRBJ1-5; 7 bases are shared with TRBD1. CDR1 and CDR2 from the germline V gene are SQVTM and ANQGSEA. This CDR3 has 14 amino acids. The V and J ends lost 4 bases and 5 bases, in that order; junction bases with no gene match: 8.

This chain joins TRBV7-8 and TRBJ2-7; 9 bases map to TRBD2. Per the germline V gene, CDR1 is SGHVS and CDR2 is FQNEAQ. The CDR3 spans 16 residues. The trim removed 6 bases at V and 4 bases at J, leaving 13 bases unmatched. The CDR3 DNA is TGTGCCAGCAGTCCGTACAAGCCTAGCGGGATTTACGAGCAGTACTTC. It is translated as CASSPYKPSGIYEQYF. Complete variable domain (other parts from reference TRBV7-8 and TRBJ2-7): GAGVSQSPRYKVAKRGQDVALRCDPISGHVSLFWYQQALGQGPEFLTYFQNEAQLDKSGLPSDRFFAERPEGSVSTLKIQRTQQEDSAVYLCASSPYKPSGIYEQYFGPGTRLTVT.

This chain links TRBV4-2 with TRBJ2-7; 12 nucleotides match TRBD2. After removal of 1 base from V and 3 bases from J, the junction contained 7 bases not matched to a gene. Germline V lookup: CDR1 LGHNA, CDR2 YNFKEQ. The CDR3 is made up of 17 amino acids. The CDR3 DNA sequence: TGTGCCAGCAGCCAAGGCCTAGGACTAGCGGGACGCTACGAGCAGTACTTC. This translates into CASSQGLGLAGRYEQYF.

This clone was counted a single time. The rearrangement joins TRBV24-1 to TRBJ2-1, with 14 bases lining up with TRBD2. Germline V gene data show CDR1 as KGHDR and CDR2 as SFDVKD. V dropped 3 bases and J dropped 6; count of bases not matched to a gene: 0. The CDR3 spans 15 residues. DNA for the CDR3: TGTGCCACCAGTGATGGGACTAGCGGGAGCAATGAGCAGTTCTTC. Translating gives CATSDGTSGSNEQFF.

The chain links TRBV28 to TRBJ1-3; D is undetermined. Germline V CDR1 and CDR2: MDHEN, SYDVKM. Trimming pared 5 bases from V and 0 bases from J, leaving 8 bases between. The CDR3 runs 14 residues. CDR3 protein: CASSPPTSGNTIYF. The CDR3 coding sequence is TGTGCCAGCAGTCCCCCTACCTCTGGAAACACCATATATTTT.

Relative to its sample, this clone is medium-sized. The gene calls are TRBV24-1 and TRBJ2-1, with D maybe TRBD1 (5 bases). With 4 bases removed from V and 7 bases from J, the gap between germline ends came to 10 bases. Germline CDR1 is KGHDR and CDR2 is SFDVKD. This CDR3 spans 13 amino acids. The CDR3 coding sequence is TGTGCCACCAGTGACCTCAGGGCGAATGAGCAGTTCTTC. It codes for CATSDLRANEQFF.

The gene calls are TRBV5-1 and TRBJ1-2; no firm D call. The CDR3 has 12 residues. V lost 0 bases, J lost 7 bases, and 7 bases lay in between. CDR1 and CDR2 from the germline V gene are SGHRS and YFSETQ. CDR3 sequence reads: CASSLVNSGYTF. In nucleotides, the CDR3 is TGCGCCAGCAGCTTGGTAAATAGTGGCTACACCTTC.

This sequence joins TRBV4-1 and TRBJ2-1, with 14 bases aligning to TRBD2. Germline CDR1 MGHRA, CDR2 YSYEKL. V lost 1 base, J lost 2 bases, and 7 bases stayed unmatched. This CDR3 is built from 19 residues. In DNA form, the CDR3 reads TGCGCCAGCAGCCAAGGTGGGACTAGCGGGAGTCCTGCCTACAATGAGCAGTTCTTC. Its protein product is CASSQGGTSGSPAYNEQFF.

This chain connects TRBV5-1 to TRBJ1-6; 7 nucleotides line up with TRBD1. V lost 3 bases and J lost 9; bases outside the gene matches: 6. CDR3 size: 14 residues. From germline, CDR1 is SGHRS and CDR2 YFSETQ. The CDR3 DNA follows: TGCGCCAGCAGCTCAGACAGGGAACGTTCACCCCTCCACTTT. This gives the protein CASSSDRERSPLHF.

The gene calls are TRBV2 and TRBJ1-6; 9 bases map to TRBD1. V was clipped by 5 bases and J by 9 bases; unmatched bases: 8. This CDR3 spans 15 amino acids. CDR1 is SNHLY and CDR2 is FYNNEI in the germline V gene. This CDR3 is CASSSVQGAGSPLHF. As DNA, the CDR3 is TGTGCCAGCAGTTCGGTACAGGGGGCTGGTTCACCCCTCCACTTT.